Listed here are 5 T cell receptor beta chains from one sample, sequenced in a study of blood T cell repertoires in COVID-19. Assay used: immunoSEQ multiplex PCR; TCRdb lists only in-frame clones, some missing. The sample holds 320,000 or so clones; roughly 87% are singletons and the top ten take under 1.3%. The sequencing input was PBMCs or T cells enriched from blood (not recorded which). The receptor set was obtained from a woman in her twenties or thirties who had recovered from COVID-19.

V and J are TRBV7-2 and TRBJ1-1; possibly TRBD1 for D (5 bases). The CDR3 totals 15 residues. V shed 3 bases and J shed 0 bases, with 11 bases lying between them. Looked up from germline, CDR1 is SGHTA and CDR2 is FQGNSA. The CDR3 here is CASSFRGQMNTEAFF. DNA for the CDR3: TGTGCCAGCAGCTTTAGGGGTCAGATGAACACTGAAGCTTTCTTT. Looking up the rest from reference TRBV7-2 and TRBJ1-1 gives the full variable domain: GAGVSQSPSNKVTEKGKDVELRCDPISGHTALYWYRQSLGQGLEFLIYFQGNSAPDKSGLPSDRFSAERTGGSVSTLTIQRTQQEDSAVYLCASSFRGQMNTEAFFGQGTRLTVV.

The V and J genes are TRBV18 and TRBJ1-2; 7 nucleotides agree with TRBD1. This CDR3 spans 15 amino acids. CDR1 and CDR2 from the germline V gene are KGHSH and LQKENI. With 6 bases clipped from V and 4 bases from J, the junction kept 11 bases outside the gene matches. The CDR3 nucleotides read TGTGCCAGCTCGCCCAAACAGGGGAGTAGCTATGGCTACACCTTC. This translates into CASSPKQGSSYGYTF.

The chain is built from TRBV5-5 and TRBJ2-1; 9 bases line up with TRBD2. The CDR3 spans 15 residues. CDR1 and CDR2 (germline): SGHKS, YYEKEE (reference sequence). V dropped 0 bases and J dropped 5; count of bases not matched to a gene: 3. In DNA, the CDR3 is TGTGCCAGCAGCTTGGGGATAGCGGGGGACAATGAGCAGTTCTTC. It is translated as CASSLGIAGDNEQFF.

The chain has TRBV7-2 and TRBJ2-5; 8 bases map to TRBD2. Looked up from germline, CDR1 is SGHTA and CDR2 is FQGNSA. CDR3 length: 18 amino acids. After removal of 0 bases from V and 7 bases from J, the junction contained 16 bases not matched to a gene. Written as DNA, the CDR3 is TGTGCCAGCAGCTTAGCTCCCGGCCCAGCGGGGGACCCAGGGACCCAGTACTTC. Its protein product is CASSLAPGPAGDPGTQYF.

This clone was picked up a small number of times. The DNA for the CDR3 is TGTGCCAGTAGTATAGATCCCCGGGGGGGCGAGCAGTTCTTC. It translates to CASSIDPRGGEQFF. V usage is TRBV19 and J usage is TRBJ2-1; 8 positions match TRBD2. Germline assignment: CDR1 LNHDA and CDR2 SQIVND (reference sequence). The junction had 5 bases not matched to a gene; V was cut back by 0 bases and J by 10 bases. The CDR3 runs 14 residues.